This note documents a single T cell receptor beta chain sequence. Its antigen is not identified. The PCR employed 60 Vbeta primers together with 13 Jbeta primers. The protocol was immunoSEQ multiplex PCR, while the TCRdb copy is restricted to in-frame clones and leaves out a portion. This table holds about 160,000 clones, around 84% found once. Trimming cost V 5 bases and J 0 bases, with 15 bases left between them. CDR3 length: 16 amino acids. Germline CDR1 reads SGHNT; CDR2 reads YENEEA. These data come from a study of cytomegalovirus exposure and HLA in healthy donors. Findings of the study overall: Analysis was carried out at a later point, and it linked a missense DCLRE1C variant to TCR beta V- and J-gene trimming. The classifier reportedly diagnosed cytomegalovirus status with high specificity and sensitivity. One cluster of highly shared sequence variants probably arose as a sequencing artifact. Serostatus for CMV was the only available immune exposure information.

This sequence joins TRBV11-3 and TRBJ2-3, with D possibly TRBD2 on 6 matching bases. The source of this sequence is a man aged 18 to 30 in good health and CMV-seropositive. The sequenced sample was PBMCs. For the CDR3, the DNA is TGTGCCAGCAGCCCCGGTAGCGGTCCTAGCACAGATACGCAGTATTTT. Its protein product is CASSPGSGPSTDTQYF.